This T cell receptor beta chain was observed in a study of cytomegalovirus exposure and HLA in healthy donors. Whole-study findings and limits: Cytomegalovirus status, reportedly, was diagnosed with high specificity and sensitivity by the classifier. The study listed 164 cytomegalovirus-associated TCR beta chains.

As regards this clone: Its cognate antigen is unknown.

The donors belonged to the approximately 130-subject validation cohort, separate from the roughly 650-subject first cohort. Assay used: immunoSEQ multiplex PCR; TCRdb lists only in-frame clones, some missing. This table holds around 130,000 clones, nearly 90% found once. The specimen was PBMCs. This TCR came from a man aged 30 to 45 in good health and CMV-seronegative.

The CDR3: CASSRVGGGTEAFF. The CDR3 coding sequence is TGTGCCAGCAGCCGAGTAGGGGGCGGCACTGAAGCTTTCTTT. The gene calls are TRBV9 and TRBJ1-1; TRBD1 agrees at 7 bases. This CDR3 has 14 amino acids. Germline-derived CDR1 and CDR2 are SGDLS and YYNGEE. After removal of 4 bases from V and 4 bases from J, the junction contained 7 bases not matched to a gene.